One sample yielded the 6 T cell receptor beta chains listed below, sequenced in a study of blood T cells in healthy people across ages. Primed by a sample-barcoded 5' primer and a J-beta primer mix, a second PCR proceeded for about 6 to 12 cycles. TCRdb analysed the 5' RACE reads with MiXCR anew, one entry per CDR3 protein. The sample has 2 million or so distinct CDR3 sequences, around 50% seen once. Sequencing was performed on blood. Receptors were obtained from a woman between 40 and 50 years old in good health.

The chain uses TRBV20-1 and TRBJ1-2; TRBD1 agrees at 8 bases. The CDR3 length is 14 residues. V dropped 2 bases and J dropped 3; count of bases not matched to a gene: 5. In germline, CDR1 is DFQATT, CDR2 SNEGSKA (reference sequence). In nucleotides, the CDR3 is TGCAGTGCTAGAAAGACAGGGGTTGACTATGGCTACACCTTC. This codes for CSARKTGVDYGYTF.

For this clonotype: This may come from a read error, since a much larger clone is one base off. This sequence joins TRBV7-2 and TRBJ2-7; TRBD1 matches 7 bases. Germline CDR1 and CDR2: SGHTA and FQGNSA. J lost 7 bases, V lost 2 bases, and 17 bases had no gene match. This CDR3 spans 17 amino acids. CDR3: CASSLRYHRGSDNEQYF. CDR3 nucleotides: TGTGCCAGCAGCTTAAGGTACCACAGGGGTTCCGACAATGAGCAGTACTTC.

This clonotype was found a few times. The genes are TRBV5-1 and TRBJ1-4; D remains ambiguous. The V end lost 0 bases, the J end lost 7 bases, and 10 bases lay between the germline ends. This CDR3 comprises 14 residues. Germline V CDR1 and CDR2: SGHRS, YFSETQ. The CDR3: CASSLGKGGEKLFF. The CDR3 region has the DNA TGCGCCAGCAGCTTGGGAAAGGGTGGTGAAAAACTGTTTTTT.

The chain is built from TRBV27 and TRBJ2-4, with TRBD2 matching over 12 bases. The J call may be in error: the DNA end matches TRBJ2-7 better. The CDR3 has 15 amino acids. From germline, CDR1 is MNHEY and CDR2 SMNVEV (reference sequence). The CDR3 DNA reads TGTGCCAGCACTAGCGGGGGGGGGATTCCCTACGAGCAGTACTTC. This encodes CASTSGGGIPYEQYF.

The chain links TRBV27 to TRBJ1-2, with 9 bases aligning to TRBD1. Germline V lookup: CDR1 MNHEY, CDR2 SMNVEV (reference sequence). J gave up 7 bases and V 5 bases, and 11 bases lay outside the gene matches. The length of the CDR3 is 15 residues. CDR3 DNA sequence: TGTGCCAGCAGTCCCTCGGGACAGGGCTCATCTGGCTACACCTTC. Translated: CASSPSGQGSSGYTF.

The chain couples TRBV28 to TRBJ2-7, with D hard to call. The CDR3 extends over 14 amino acids. Per the germline V gene, CDR1 is MDHEN and CDR2 is SYDVKM. V gave up 2 bases and J gave up 3 bases, with 11 bases separating them. CDR3 loop: CASSLPPSFYEQYF. The CDR3 DNA reads as TGTGCCAGCAGTTTACCCCCAAGCTTCTACGAGCAGTACTTC.